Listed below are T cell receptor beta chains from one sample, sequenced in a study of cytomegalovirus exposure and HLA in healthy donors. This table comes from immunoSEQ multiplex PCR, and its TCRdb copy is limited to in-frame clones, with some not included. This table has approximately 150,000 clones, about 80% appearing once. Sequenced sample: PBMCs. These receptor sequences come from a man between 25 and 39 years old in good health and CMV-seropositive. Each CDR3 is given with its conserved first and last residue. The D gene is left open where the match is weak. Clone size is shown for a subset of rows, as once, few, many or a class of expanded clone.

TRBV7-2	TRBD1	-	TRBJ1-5	CASSPTGTHQPQHF	TGTGCCAGCAGCCCGACAGGGACCCATCAGCCCCAGCATTTT
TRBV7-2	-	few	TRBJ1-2	CASSQEGTSIGYTF	TGTGCCAGCAGCCAAGAAGGGACATCGATCGGCTACACCTTC
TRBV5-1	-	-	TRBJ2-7	CASRQGSGYEQYF	TGCGCCAGCAGGCAGGGATCCGGGTACGAGCAGTACTTC
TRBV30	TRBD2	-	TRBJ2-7	CAWSPSKGGRPNYEQYF	TGTGCCTGGAGTCCATCCAAGGGCGGGAGGCCGAACTACGAGCAGTACTTC
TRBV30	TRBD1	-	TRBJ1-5	CAWSEGQANQPQHF	TGTGCCTGGAGTGAAGGACAGGCGAATCAGCCCCAGCATTTT
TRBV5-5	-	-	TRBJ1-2	CASSHNPGSLPYGYTF	TGTGCCAGCAGCCATAACCCCGGGTCCTTGCCCTATGGCTACACCTTC
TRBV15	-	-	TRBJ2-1	CATSRGSSLVYNEQFF	TGTGCCACCAGCAGAGGAAGTAGTCTGGTCTACAATGAGCAGTTCTTC
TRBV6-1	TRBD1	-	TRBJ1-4	CASSEGTGPNEKLFF	TGTGCCAGCAGTGAAGGGACAGGGCCTAATGAAAAACTGTTTTTT
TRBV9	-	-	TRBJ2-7	CASNPTGGDEQYF	TGTGCCAGTAATCCGACAGGTGGAGACGAGCAGTACTTC
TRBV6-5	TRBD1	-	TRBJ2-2	CASSLGGGTGELFF	TGTGCCAGCAGTTTAGGGGGCGGCACCGGGGAGCTGTTTTTT
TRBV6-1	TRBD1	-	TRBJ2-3	CASSGTGGFADTQYF	TGTGCCAGCAGCGGGACAGGGGGTTTCGCAGATACGCAGTATTTT
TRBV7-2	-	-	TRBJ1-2	CASSSSGKDYGYTF	TGTGCCAGCAGCTCATCAGGAAAAGACTATGGCTACACCTTC
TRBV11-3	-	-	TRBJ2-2	CASSLAVNTGELFF	TGTGCCAGCAGCTTAGCGGTTAACACCGGGGAGCTGTTTTTT
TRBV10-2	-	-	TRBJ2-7	CASSEPGSFRTHEQYF	TGCGCCAGCAGTGAGCCAGGCTCCTTCCGGACTCACGAGCAGTACTTC
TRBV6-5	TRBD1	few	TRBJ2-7	CASSYSRDSSYEQYF	TGTGCCAGCAGTTACTCCCGGGACAGCTCCTACGAGCAGTACTTC
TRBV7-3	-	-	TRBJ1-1	CASSPMGETEAFF	TGTGCCAGCAGCCCAATGGGAGAGACTGAAGCTTTCTTT
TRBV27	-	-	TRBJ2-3	CASSLGRGSNTQYF	TGTGCCAGCAGTTTGGGCCGGGGGAGCAATACGCAGTATTTT
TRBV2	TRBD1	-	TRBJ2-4	CASGDGQGKNIQYF	TGTGCCAGCGGGGACGGACAGGGGAAAAACATTCAGTACTTC
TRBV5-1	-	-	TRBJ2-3	CASSWGRDMNTDTQYF	TGCGCCAGCAGCTGGGGCCGGGACATGAACACAGATACGCAGTATTTT
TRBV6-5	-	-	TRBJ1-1	CASSYRERGEKAF	TGTGCCAGCAGTTACCGAGAAAGGGGCGAAAAGGCCTTT
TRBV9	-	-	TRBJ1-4	CASSVEASAAAKLFF	TGTGCCAGCAGCGTAGAAGCGTCGGCAGCCGCCAAACTCTTTTTT
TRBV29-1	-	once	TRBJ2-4	CSVVAVGKVAKNIQYF	TGCAGCGTCGTAGCGGTAGGGAAAGTAGCCAAAAACATTCAGTACTTC
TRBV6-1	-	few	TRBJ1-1	CASTQFWRNTEAFF	TGTGCCAGCACCCAATTTTGGAGAAACACTGAAGCTTTCTTT
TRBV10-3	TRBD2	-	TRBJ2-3	CAISELTSGVSTDTQYF	TGTGCCATCAGTGAGCTGACTAGCGGGGTTAGCACAGATACGCAGTATTTT
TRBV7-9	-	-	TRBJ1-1	CASSLAVGDNTEAFF	TGTGCCAGCAGCTTAGCAGTAGGAGATAACACTGAAGCTTTCTTT
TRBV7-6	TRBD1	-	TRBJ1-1	CASSVKTGASNTEAFF	TGTGCCAGCAGCGTAAAGACAGGGGCGTCGAACACTGAAGCTTTCTTT
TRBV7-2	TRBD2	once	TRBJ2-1	CASSSDQLAGGVSYNEQFF	TGTGCCAGCAGCTCAGATCAGCTAGCGGGAGGGGTCTCCTACAATGAGCAGTTCTTC
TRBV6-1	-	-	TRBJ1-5	CASRFGVNQPQHF	TGTGCCAGCAGATTTGGAGTCAATCAGCCCCAGCATTTT
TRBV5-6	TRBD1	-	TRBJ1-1	CASSSTGGTEAFF	TGTGCCAGCAGCTCGACAGGGGGCACTGAAGCTTTCTTT
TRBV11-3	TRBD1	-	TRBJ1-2	CASSRDSRRLGYTF	TGTGCCAGCAGTCGGGACAGCCGGAGGCTTGGCTACACCTTC
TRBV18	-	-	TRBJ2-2	CASSPLASDTGELFF	TGTGCCAGCTCACCACTTGCTAGCGACACCGGGGAGCTGTTTTTT
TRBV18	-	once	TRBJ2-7	CASSPAGSGPMGEQYF	TGTGCCAGCTCACCCGCCGGAAGCGGCCCTATGGGGGAGCAGTACTTC
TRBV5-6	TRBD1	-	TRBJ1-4	CASSLAGTGGNEKLFF	TGTGCCAGCAGCTTGGCCGGGACAGGGGGGAATGAAAAACTGTTTTTT
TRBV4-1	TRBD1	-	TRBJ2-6	CASSQAPGQGRSGANVLTF	TGCGCCAGCAGCCAAGCCCCGGGACAGGGCCGCTCTGGGGCCAACGTCCTGACTTTC
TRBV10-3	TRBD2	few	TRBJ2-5	CAINPGSGGMGETQYF	TGTGCCATCAACCCCGGCAGCGGGGGAATGGGAGAGACCCAGTACTTC
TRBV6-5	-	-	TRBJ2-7	CASSREAGAFYEQYF	TGTGCCAGCAGCCGGGAGGCAGGGGCTTTCTACGAGCAGTACTTC
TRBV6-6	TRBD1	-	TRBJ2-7	CASSYRPGQDYEQYF	TGTGCCAGCAGTTACCGTCCGGGACAGGACTACGAGCAGTACTTC
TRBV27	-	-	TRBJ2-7	CASSLGREAFPYEQYF	TGTGCCAGCAGTTTGGGTAGAGAGGCATTTCCGTACGAGCAGTACTTC
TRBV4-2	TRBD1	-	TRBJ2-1	CASSQEPFGQGDGNEQFF	TGTGCCAGCAGCCAAGAGCCCTTCGGACAGGGTGACGGCAATGAGCAGTTCTTC
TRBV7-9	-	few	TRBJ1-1	CASSRVGVNTEAFF	TGTGCCAGCAGCCGCGTCGGGGTGAACACTGAAGCTTTCTTT
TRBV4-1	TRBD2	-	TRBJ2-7	CASSQLAGTAYEQYF	TGCGCCAGCAGCCAACTAGCGGGTACCGCCTACGAGCAGTACTTC